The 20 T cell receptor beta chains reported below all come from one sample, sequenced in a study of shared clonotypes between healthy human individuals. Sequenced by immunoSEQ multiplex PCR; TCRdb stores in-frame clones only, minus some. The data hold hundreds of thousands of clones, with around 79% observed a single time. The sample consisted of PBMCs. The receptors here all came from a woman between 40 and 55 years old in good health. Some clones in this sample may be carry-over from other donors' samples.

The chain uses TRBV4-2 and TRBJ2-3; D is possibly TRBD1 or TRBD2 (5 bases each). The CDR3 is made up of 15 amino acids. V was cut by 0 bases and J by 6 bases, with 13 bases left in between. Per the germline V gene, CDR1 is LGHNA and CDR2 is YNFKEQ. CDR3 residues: CASSQEGTQADTQYF. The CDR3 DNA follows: TGTGCCAGCAGCCAAGAGGGGACCCAGGCGGATACGCAGTATTTT.

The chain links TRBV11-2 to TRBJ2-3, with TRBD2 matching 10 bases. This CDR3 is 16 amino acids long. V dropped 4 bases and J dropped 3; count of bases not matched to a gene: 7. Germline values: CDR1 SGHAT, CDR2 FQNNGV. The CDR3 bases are TGTGCCAGCAGCTCCCCGCTAGCGGGAGTAACAGATACGCAGTATTTT. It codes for CASSSPLAGVTDTQYF.

The CDR3 protein is CASSHLAGGTSGANVLTF. The CDR3 nucleotides read TGTGCCAGCAGTCACCTAGCGGGAGGTACATCTGGGGCCAACGTCCTGACTTTC. The chain employs TRBV28 and TRBJ2-6; 11 bases fit TRBD2. V trimming: 5 bases; J trimming: 1 base; junction bases outside the gene matches: 7. This CDR3 is built from 18 residues. Germline assignment: CDR1 MDHEN and CDR2 SYDVKM.

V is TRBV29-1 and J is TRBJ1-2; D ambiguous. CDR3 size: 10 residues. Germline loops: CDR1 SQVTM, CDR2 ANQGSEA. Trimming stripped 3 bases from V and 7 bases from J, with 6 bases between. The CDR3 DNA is TGCAGCGTTGACAGTGGTGGCTACACCTTC. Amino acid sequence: CSVDSGGYTF.

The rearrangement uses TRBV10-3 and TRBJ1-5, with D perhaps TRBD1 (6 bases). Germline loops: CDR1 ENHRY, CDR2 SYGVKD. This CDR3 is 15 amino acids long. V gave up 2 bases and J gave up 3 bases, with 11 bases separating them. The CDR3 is CAISETGRDNQPQHF. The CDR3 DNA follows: TGTGCCATCAGTGAGACAGGGAGGGACAATCAGCCCCAGCATTTT.

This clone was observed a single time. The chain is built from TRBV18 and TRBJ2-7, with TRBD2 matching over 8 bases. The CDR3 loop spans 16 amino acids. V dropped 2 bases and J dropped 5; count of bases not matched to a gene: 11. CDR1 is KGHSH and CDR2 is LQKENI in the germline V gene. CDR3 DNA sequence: TGTGCCAGCTCACCATTACTGGCGGGAGGTTCCCACGAGCAGTACTTC. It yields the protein CASSPLLAGGSHEQYF.

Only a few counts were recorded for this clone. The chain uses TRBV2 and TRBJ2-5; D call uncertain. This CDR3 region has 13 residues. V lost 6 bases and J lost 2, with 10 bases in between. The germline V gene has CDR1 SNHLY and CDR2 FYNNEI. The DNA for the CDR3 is TGTGCCAGCAGAGGCGGCAGTCAAGAGACCCAGTACTTC. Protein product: CASRGGSQETQYF.

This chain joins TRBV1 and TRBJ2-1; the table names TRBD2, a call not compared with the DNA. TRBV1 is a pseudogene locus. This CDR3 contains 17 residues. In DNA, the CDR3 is TGCACCAGCAGCCGCGGTAGCGGGAGTGAAGGTTGCAATGAGCAGTTCTTC. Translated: CTSSRGSGSEGCNEQFF.

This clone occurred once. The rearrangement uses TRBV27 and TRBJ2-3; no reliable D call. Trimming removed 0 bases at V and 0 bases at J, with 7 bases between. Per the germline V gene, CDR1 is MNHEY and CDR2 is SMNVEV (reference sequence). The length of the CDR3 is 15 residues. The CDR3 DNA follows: TGTGCCAGCAGTTTATCGGACCTTAGCACAGATACGCAGTATTTT. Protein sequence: CASSLSDLSTDTQYF.

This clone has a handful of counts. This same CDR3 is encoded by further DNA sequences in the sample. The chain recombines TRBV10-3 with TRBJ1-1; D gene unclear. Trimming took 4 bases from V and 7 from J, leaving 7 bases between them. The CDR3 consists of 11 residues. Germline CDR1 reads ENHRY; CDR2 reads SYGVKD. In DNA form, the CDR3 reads TGTGCCATCAGTGGGGGAGGTGAAGCTTTCTTT. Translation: CAISGGGEAFF.

The CDR3 loop is CASSAGLAVNTGELFF. The CDR3 DNA reads as TGTGCCAGCAGTGCGGGACTAGCGGTAAACACCGGGGAGCTGTTTTTT. The chain links TRBV6-1 to TRBJ2-2, with 11 positions matching TRBD2. The CDR3 is made up of 16 amino acids. CDR1 is MNHNS and CDR2 is SASEGT in the germline V gene. With 4 bases clipped from V and 2 bases from J, the junction kept 3 bases outside the gene matches.

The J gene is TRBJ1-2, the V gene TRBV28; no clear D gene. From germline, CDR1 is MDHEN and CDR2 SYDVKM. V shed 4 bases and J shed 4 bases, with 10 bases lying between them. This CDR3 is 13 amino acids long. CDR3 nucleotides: TGTGCCAGCAGTTCCTCGGATGTCTATGGCTACACCTTC. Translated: CASSSSDVYGYTF.

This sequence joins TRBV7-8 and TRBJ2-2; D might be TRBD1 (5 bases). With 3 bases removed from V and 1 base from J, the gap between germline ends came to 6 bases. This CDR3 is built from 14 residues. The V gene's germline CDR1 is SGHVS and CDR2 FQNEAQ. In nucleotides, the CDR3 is TGTGCCAGCAGCTTGACAGAGAACACCGGGGAGCTGTTTTTT. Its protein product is CASSLTENTGELFF.

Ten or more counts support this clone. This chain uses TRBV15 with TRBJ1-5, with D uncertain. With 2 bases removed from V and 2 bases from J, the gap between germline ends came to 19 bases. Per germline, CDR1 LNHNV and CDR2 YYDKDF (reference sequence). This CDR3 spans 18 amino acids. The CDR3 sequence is CATSRLGLGVSGNQPQHF. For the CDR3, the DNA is TGTGCCACCAGCAGACTAGGGTTGGGAGTTTCGGGCAATCAGCCCCAGCATTTT.

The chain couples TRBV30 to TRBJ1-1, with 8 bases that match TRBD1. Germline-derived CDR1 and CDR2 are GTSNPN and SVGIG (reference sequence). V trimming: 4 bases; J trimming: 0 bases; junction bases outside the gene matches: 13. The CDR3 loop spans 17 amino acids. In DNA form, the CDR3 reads TGTGCCTGGACCCCCTTGGGACAGGCGAGAATGAACACTGAAGCTTTCTTT. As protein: CAWTPLGQARMNTEAFF.

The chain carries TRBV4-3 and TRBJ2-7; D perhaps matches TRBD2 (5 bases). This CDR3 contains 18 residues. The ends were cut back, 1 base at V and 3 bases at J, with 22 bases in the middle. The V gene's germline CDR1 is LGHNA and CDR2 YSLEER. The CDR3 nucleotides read TGCGCCAGCAGCCAAGGCGTTATAACTAGTTGGAGCTTCTACGAGCAGTACTTC. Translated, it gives CASSQGVITSWSFYEQYF.

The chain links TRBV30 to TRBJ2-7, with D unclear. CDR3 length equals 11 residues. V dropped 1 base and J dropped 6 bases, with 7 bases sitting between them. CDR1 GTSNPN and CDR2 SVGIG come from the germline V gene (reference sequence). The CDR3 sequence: CAWSGVGEQYF. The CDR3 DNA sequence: TGTGCCTGGAGTGGGGTGGGCGAGCAGTACTTC.

The CDR3 DNA is TGTGCCATCAGTGCCCAGGGAACACCCACCTACGAGCAGTACTTC. Translated: CAISAQGTPTYEQYF. This chain connects TRBV10-3 to TRBJ2-7; TRBD1 is a possible D gene (5 bases). The germline CDR1 and CDR2 sequences are ENHRY and SYGVKD. This CDR3 is built from 15 residues. Trimming shortened V by 4 bases and J by 2 bases, and 15 bases separated the two germline ends.

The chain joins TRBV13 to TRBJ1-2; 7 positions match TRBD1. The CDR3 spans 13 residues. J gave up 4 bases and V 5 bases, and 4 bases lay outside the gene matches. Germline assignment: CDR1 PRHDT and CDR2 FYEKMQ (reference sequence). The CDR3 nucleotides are TGTGCCAGCAGCCTCGACAGGGTCTATGGCTACACCTTC. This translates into CASSLDRVYGYTF.

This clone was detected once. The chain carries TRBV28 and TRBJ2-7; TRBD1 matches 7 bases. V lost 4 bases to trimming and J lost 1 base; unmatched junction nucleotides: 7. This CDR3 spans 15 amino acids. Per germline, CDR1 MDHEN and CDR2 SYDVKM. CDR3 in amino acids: CASSSIRQGSYEQYF. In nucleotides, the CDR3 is TGTGCCAGCAGTTCCATCCGACAGGGTTCCTACGAGCAGTACTTC. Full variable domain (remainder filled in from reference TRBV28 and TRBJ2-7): DVKVTQSSRYLVKRTGEKVFLECVQDMDHENMFWYRQDPGLGLRLIYFSYDVKMKEKGDIPEGYSVSREKKERFSLILESASTNQTSMYLCASSSIRQGSYEQYFGPGTRLTVT.